This passage covers 26 T cell receptor beta chains from one sample sequenced in a study of T-cell reconstitution after alpha-beta-depleted transplantation in children. Unique molecular identifiers were used to barcode this TCRbeta library. From the PCR reads, TCRdb called clonotypes with MiXCR, one entry per CDR3 protein. The sample lists some 520,000 distinct CDR3 sequences; around a third were seen once. The sequences come from PBMCs from the stem cell graft donor, collected from the stem cell graft. These receptor sequences come from a human donor who donated a stem cell graft to a child with aplastic anemia.

The chain links TRBV5-1 to TRBJ2-5; 11 nucleotides match TRBD1. Germline lookup yields CDR1 SGHRS and CDR2 YFSETQ. The length of the CDR3 is 16 residues. V was clipped by 7 bases and J by 4 bases; unmatched bases: 12. Written as DNA, the CDR3 is TGCGCCAGCGACCTGGGGACAGGGGGGTCGGGAGAGACCCAGTACTTC. This codes for CASDLGTGGSGETQYF. Together with reference TRBV5-1 and TRBJ2-5, the CDR3 gives the full variable domain: KAGVTQTPRYLIKTRGQQVTLSCSPISGHRSVSWYQQTPGQGLQFLFEYFSETQRNKGNFPGRFSGRQFSNSRSEMNVSTLELGDSALYLCASDLGTGGSGETQYFGPGTRLLVL.

This clonotype was observed many times. V is TRBV7-2 and J is TRBJ2-2; D ambiguous. V gave up 0 bases and J gave up 0 bases, with 5 bases separating them. The CDR3 has 15 amino acids. Germline CDR1 SGHTA, CDR2 FQGNSA. The CDR3 nucleotides read TGTGCCAGCAGCTTAGCCGCCCCGAACACCGGGGAGCTGTTTTTT. Amino acid sequence: CASSLAAPNTGELFF.

The V call is TRBV20-1, the J call TRBJ1-4; unclear D gene. Germline V CDR1 and CDR2: DFQATT, SNEGSKA (reference sequence). Trimming removed 3 bases from V and 2 bases from J, with 10 bases in between. The CDR3 sequence is 14 residues long. This CDR3 is CSASVAETNEKLFF. CDR3 nucleotide sequence: TGCAGTGCTAGTGTGGCGGAGACTAATGAAAAACTGTTTTTT.

This chain uses TRBV7-9 with TRBJ2-2; D may be TRBD1 or TRBD2 (7 bases each). V shed 4 bases and J shed 6 bases, with 18 bases lying between them. Germline lookup yields CDR1 SEHNR and CDR2 FQNEAQ (reference sequence). The CDR3 is 16 amino acids. In nucleotides, the CDR3 is TGTGCCAGCAGCTCCCGTGGGAGGGGGCCAGCCGGGGAGCTGTTTTTT. As protein: CASSSRGRGPAGELFF.

The rearrangement uses TRBV12-3 or TRBV12-4 and TRBJ1-2; D not certain. The CDR3 is 12 amino acids. V lost 3 bases, J lost 1 base, and 3 bases lay in between. The CDR3 DNA sequence: TGTGCCAGCAGTTTCAATAACTATGGCTACACCTTC. Amino acid sequence: CASSFNNYGYTF.

This clonotype was observed a few times. This chain links TRBV9 with TRBJ2-1, with 7 bases identical to TRBD2. Germline V gene lookup returns CDR1 SGDLS and CDR2 YYNGEE. The length of the CDR3 is 15 residues. The trim removed 0 bases at V and 7 bases at J, leaving 7 bases unmatched. The CDR3 region has the DNA TGTGCCAGCAGCGTAGGGACGGTCGGGGGGAATGAGCAGTTCTTC. It encodes CASSVGTVGGNEQFF.

The chain recombines TRBV28 with TRBJ1-5; the D gene is possibly TRBD1 (5 bases). CDR1 MDHEN and CDR2 SYDVKM come from the germline V gene. The CDR3 totals 14 residues. Trimming removed 6 bases at V and 1 base at J, with 10 bases between. The CDR3: CASRGGLSNQPQHF. CDR3 sequence (DNA): TGTGCCAGCAGGGGGGGGTTAAGCAATCAGCCCCAGCATTTT.

This clonotype showed up just once. V and J are TRBV28 and TRBJ1-1; D is unresolved. This CDR3 is 13 amino acids long. Between the trimmed V and J ends, which lost 8 bases and 0 bases, there was a span of 10 bases. The germline V gene has CDR1 MDHEN and CDR2 SYDVKM. CDR3 nucleotides: TGTGCCAGCCGTGGCCCCCTGAACACTGAAGCTTTCTTT. Translated: CASRGPLNTEAFF. The full variable domain, in which reference TRBV28 and TRBJ1-1 provide the parts outside the CDR3, is DVKVTQSSRYLVKRTGEKVFLECVQDMDHENMFWYRQDPGLGLRLIYFSYDVKMKEKGDIPEGYSVSREKKERFSLILESASTNQTSMYLCASRGPLNTEAFFGQGTRLTVV.

The rearrangement joins TRBV9 to TRBJ2-5; 7 positions match TRBD1. From germline, CDR1 is SGDLS and CDR2 YYNGEE. V was clipped by 0 bases and J by 5 bases; unmatched bases: 7. The length of the CDR3 is 15 residues. CDR3 DNA: TGTGCCAGCAGCGTAGTGGGACAGCTAGGGGAGACCCAGTACTTC. Protein product: CASSVVGQLGETQYF.

The sample holds a few counts of this clonotype. This rearrangement joins TRBV20-1 to TRBJ2-5, with unresolved D. This CDR3 has 14 residues. CDR1 DFQATT and CDR2 SNEGSKA come from the germline V gene (reference sequence). Trimming took 5 bases from V and 5 from J, leaving 18 bases between them. The DNA for the CDR3 is TGCAGTGCTCGTCCCATAACCGGGTGGGAGACCCAGTACTTC. It codes for CSARPITGWETQYF.

This clonotype was picked up a small number of times. The CDR3 coding sequence is TGTGCCAGCAGCGCCGCCGGGACTAGCGGGAGAGGCGGTACCGGGGAGCTGTTTTTT. As protein: CASSAAGTSGRGGTGELFF. This chain connects TRBV9 to TRBJ2-2; 14 positions agree with TRBD2. Trimming removed 3 bases from V and 5 bases from J; junction bases left unmatched: 12. Germline-derived CDR1 and CDR2 are SGDLS and YYNGEE. The length of the CDR3 is 19 residues.

The rearrangement links TRBV7-2 to TRBJ1-3, with D possibly matching TRBD1 (5 bases). This CDR3 has 16 amino acids. Trimming cost V 5 bases and J 4 bases, with 18 bases left between them. Germline V gene sequence: CDR1 SGHTA, CDR2 FQGNSA. CDR3 nucleotides: TGTGCCAGCAGCCTAACAGGTGCCCTGGTAGGAAACACCATATATTTT. It codes for CASSLTGALVGNTIYF.

This clonotype has a handful of counts. The V gene is TRBV7-2, the J gene TRBJ2-3; D is unclear. V was trimmed by 5 bases and J by 4 bases, leaving 13 bases between them. This CDR3 comprises 14 residues. Germline CDR1 SGHTA, CDR2 FQGNSA. The CDR3 region is CASSPSLYADTQYF. As DNA, the CDR3 is TGTGCCAGCAGCCCCTCGTTGTACGCAGATACGCAGTATTTT.

The V call is TRBV5-1, the J call TRBJ2-7, with 14 positions matching TRBD2. The germline gives CDR1 SGHRS, CDR2 YFSETQ. Trimming removed 3 bases from V and 2 bases from J; junction bases left unmatched: 1. The CDR3 sequence is 15 residues long. The CDR3 nucleotides are TGCGCCAGCAGCTCGGGACTAGCGGGAGCCTACGAGCAGTACGTC. Translated, it gives CASSSGLAGAYEQYV.

This clonotype turned up a few times. J is TRBJ2-1 and V is TRBV29-1; TRBD2 matches 9 bases. The V gene end was trimmed by 7 bases and the J gene end by 2 bases; junction bases not matched to a gene: 6. There are 14 residues in the CDR3. CDR1 and CDR2 from the germline V gene are SQVTM and ANQGSEA. In DNA, the CDR3 is TGCAGCGCCGATAGCGGGGGTGCCTACAATGAGCAGTTCTTC. This sequence encodes CSADSGGAYNEQFF.

This clonotype was recorded a few times. This chain links TRBV12-3 or TRBV12-4 with TRBJ1-5; no clear D gene. V was clipped by 7 bases and J by 4 bases, with 8 bases between them. The CDR3 sequence is 12 residues long. CDR3 nucleotide sequence: TGTGCCAGCAATACACCAAATCAGCCCCAGCATTTT. Translation gives CASNTPNQPQHF.

This clonotype was seen more than once but under ten times. The chain uses TRBV30 and TRBJ1-1, with 8 bases matching TRBD1. The junction had 8 bases not matched to a gene; V was cut back by 2 bases and J by 6 bases. CDR3 length: 14 amino acids. The V gene's germline CDR1 is GTSNPN and CDR2 SVGIG (reference sequence). CDR3 in amino acids: CAWSPQGAKAEAFF. Written as DNA, the CDR3 is TGTGCCTGGAGTCCCCAGGGGGCGAAGGCTGAAGCTTTCTTT.

This chain joins TRBV7-2 and TRBJ2-7; 10 nucleotides line up with TRBD1. Germline trimming cut 7 bases from V and 3 bases from J; bases unmatched to any gene: 6. Germline V gene lookup returns CDR1 SGHTA and CDR2 FQGNSA. The CDR3 runs 14 residues. Here the CDR3 reads CASTRDRGDYEQYF. CDR3 in DNA: TGTGCCAGCACCCGGGACAGGGGTGACTACGAGCAGTACTTC.

The chain couples TRBV12-3 or TRBV12-4 to TRBJ1-1; tentatively, D is TRBD1 (6 bases). Trimming took 6 bases from V and 4 from J, leaving 12 bases between them. The CDR3 loop spans 13 amino acids. CDR3 protein: CASSSGAITEAFF. CDR3 sequence (DNA): TGTGCCAGCAGCTCGGGGGCGATCACTGAAGCTTTCTTT.

The rearrangement links TRBV9 to TRBJ1-2, with no clear D. The CDR3 is 16 amino acids. Germline V gene lookup returns CDR1 SGDLS and CDR2 YYNGEE. V dropped 0 bases and J dropped 6 bases, with 18 bases sitting between them. The CDR3 spells CASSVDGRQYSDGYTF. The CDR3 DNA reads as TGTGCCAGCAGCGTAGATGGCAGACAATATTCGGATGGCTACACCTTC.

The chain has TRBV7-9 and TRBJ1-4; 7 nucleotides match TRBD1. The CDR3 has 15 residues. Germline CDR1 reads SEHNR; CDR2 reads FQNEAQ (reference sequence). The V and J ends lost 5 bases and 4 bases, in that order; junction bases with no gene match: 7. Here the CDR3 reads CASSPGQDFNEKLFF. The CDR3 nucleotides read TGTGCCAGCAGCCCAGGACAGGACTTTAATGAAAAACTGTTTTTT.

This chain joins TRBV9 and TRBJ2-7, with 7 nucleotides matching TRBD1. Per the germline V gene, CDR1 is SGDLS and CDR2 is YYNGEE. CDR3 length: 12 residues. V was pared by 7 bases and J by 2 bases, with 3 bases of the junction left unmatched. The chain's CDR3 is CASGGQAYEQYF. CDR3 DNA sequence: TGTGCCAGCGGCGGACAGGCCTACGAGCAGTACTTC.

This clonotype came up a few times. The chain recombines TRBV6-6 with TRBJ1-1; tentatively, D is TRBD1 (6 bases). Germline loops: CDR1 MNHNY, CDR2 SVGAGI (reference sequence). The CDR3 covers 12 residues. Trimming took 8 bases from V and 0 from J, leaving 7 bases between them. CDR3 nucleotides: TGTGCCAGCCAGGGGTTGAACACTGAAGCTTTCTTT. Its translation is CASQGLNTEAFF.

The V call is TRBV29-1, the J call TRBJ2-5, with 13 bases aligning to TRBD2. Losses at the gene ends were 4 bases for V and 6 bases for J; bases not matched to a gene: 2. This CDR3 region has 13 residues. Germline CDR1 is SQVTM and CDR2 is ANQGSEA. CDR3 DNA: TGCAGCGTTGGGACTAGCGGGAGTAAGACCCAGTACTTC. Amino acids: CSVGTSGSKTQYF.

The chain combines TRBV20-1 with TRBJ1-4; 9 nucleotides line up with TRBD1. The V and J ends lost 5 bases and 4 bases, in that order; junction bases with no gene match: 14. The CDR3 totals 17 residues. Germline-derived CDR1 and CDR2 are DFQATT and SNEGSKA (reference sequence). The CDR3 is CSALIWDRVLGNEKLFF. The CDR3 coding sequence is TGCAGTGCTCTAATATGGGACAGGGTTCTCGGTAATGAAAAACTGTTTTTT.

The sample holds a few counts of this clonotype. V and J are TRBV14 and TRBJ2-3; 13 bases match TRBD2. V trimming: 4 bases; J trimming: 0 bases; junction bases outside the gene matches: 16. Germline CDR1 reads SGHDN; CDR2 reads FVKESK. CDR3 length: 21 amino acids. The CDR3 sequence is CASSPEGGLAGFWASTDTQYF. The CDR3 bases are TGTGCCAGCAGCCCAGAGGGGGGACTAGCGGGATTCTGGGCTAGCACAGATACGCAGTATTTT.